One and the same sample provided the 2 T cell receptor beta chains below, sequenced in a study of CD8 T cells in Susac syndrome. RNA was extracted with the RNeasy kit, and a quantity of about 0.45 to 1 ug was reverse transcribed using random hexamers. TCRdb recomputed calls from the immunoSEQ multiplex PCR reads with MiXCR, one row per CDR3 protein. Of some 300,000 distinct CDR3 sequences in the sample, approximately 85% are singletons; the top ten hold around 0.22%. The sample consisted of CD8+ T cells from PBMCs. All receptors derive from a human donor with multiple sclerosis.

The genes are TRBV19 and TRBJ2-3; D is undetermined. Germline lookup yields CDR1 LNHDA and CDR2 SQIVND (reference sequence). There are 18 residues in the CDR3. V was cut by 4 bases and J by 2 bases, with 22 bases left in between. The CDR3 loop is CASSTSTAVFLVTDTQYF. The CDR3 coding sequence is TGTGCCAGTAGTACTTCGACGGCGGTCTTTCTAGTCACAGATACGCAGTATTTT. The variable domain in full, with the rest retrieved from reference TRBV19 and TRBJ2-3, is DGGITQSPKYLFRKEGQNVTLSCEQNLNHDAMYWYRQDPGQGLRLIYYSQIVNDFQKGDIAEGYSVSREKKESFPLTVTSAQKNPTAFYLCASSTSTAVFLVTDTQYFGPGTRLTVL.

This chain connects TRBV20-1 to TRBJ2-3, with TRBD1 identical over 7 bases. The germline V gene has CDR1 DFQATT and CDR2 SNEGSKA (reference sequence). Unmatched junction bases numbered 14, after V lost 5 bases and J lost 3 bases. This CDR3 spans 16 amino acids. CDR3 protein: CSAPSLDRVRTDTQYF. CDR3 sequence (DNA): TGCAGTGCTCCCTCCCTCGACAGGGTGAGGACAGATACGCAGTATTTT.